Listed below are T cell receptor beta chains from one sample, sequenced in a study of blood T cells in healthy people across ages. TCRdb re-called the 5' RACE reads with MiXCR, one entry per CDR3 protein. The sample includes approximately 730,000 distinct CDR3 sequences, about 42% of them seen just once. The sequencing input was blood. The receptor source for this set is a woman aged 55-70 years in good health. Both conserved end residues are part of each CDR3. Fields, in order: CDR3 length, J gene, V gene, D gene, clone size, CDR3 protein, CDR3 DNA. The D gene is left open where the match is weak. Size is omitted from some rows. Given values are once, few, many or a class for expanded clones.

15	TRBJ2-7	TRBV6-1	.	.	CASSEEGGGRYEQYF	TGTGCCAGCAGTGAAGAGGGAGGGGGTCGGTACGAGCAGTACTTC
13	TRBJ1-1	TRBV6-6	.	.	CASRLQADAEAFF	TGTGCCAGCAGACTACAGGCGGACGCTGAAGCTTTCTTT
14	TRBJ2-7	TRBV6-5	TRBD2	.	CASSSTSGTHEQYF	TGTGCCAGCAGTTCGACTAGCGGGACTCACGAGCAGTACTTC
15	TRBJ2-2	TRBV7-8	TRBD1	.	CASSRGQENTGELFF	TGTGCCAGCAGTCGGGGACAGGAGAACACCGGGGAGCTGTTTTTT
17	TRBJ2-3	TRBV9	TRBD2	.	CASSVAPSGSGTDTQYF	TGTGCCAGCAGCGTAGCCCCTAGCGGGAGTGGGACAGATACGCAGTATTTT
15	TRBJ2-5	TRBV12-3/TRBV12-4	TRBD2	.	CASTLSGGGARTQYF	TGTGCCAGCACCCTTAGCGGGGGAGGGGCACGGACCCAGTACTTC
13	TRBJ2-1	TRBV20-1	TRBD2	many	CSAAGTSHNEQFF	TGCAGTGCCGCCGGGACTAGCCACAATGAGCAGTTCTTC
14	TRBJ2-5	TRBV20-1	TRBD2	.	CSAKSRLASPQQYF	TGCAGTGCTAAAAGCAGACTAGCCTCCCCTCAGCAGTACTTC
13	TRBJ2-1	TRBV29-1	.	many	CSGRRPGGSEQFF	TGCAGCGGACGGCGACCCGGGGGAAGTGAGCAGTTCTTC
13	TRBJ2-3	TRBV6-1	TRBD2	.	CASQTSLADTQYF	TGTGCCAGTCAGACTAGCCTGGCAGATACGCAGTATTTT
14	TRBJ2-3	TRBV29-1	TRBD2	.	CSVGTSGSPDTQYF	TGCAGCGTGGGGACTAGCGGGAGTCCAGATACGCAGTATTTT
13	TRBJ2-5	TRBV7-2	.	.	CASSVVLDETQYF	TGTGCCAGCAGCGTAGTTTTGGATGAGACCCAGTACTTC
17	TRBJ2-1	TRBV14	.	.	CASSQGRSWDGYNEQFF	TGTGCCAGCAGCCAAGGGAGGAGCTGGGACGGATACAATGAGCAGTTCTTC
18	TRBJ2-5	TRBV20-1	TRBD2	.	CSARDDPRLAGAAETQYF	TGCAGTGCTAGAGATGACCCCCGACTAGCGGGAGCGGCAGAGACCCAGTACTTC
13	TRBJ2-1	TRBV29-1	.	once	CSIGDGPYNEQFF	TGCAGCATTGGTGACGGCCCGTACAATGAGCAGTTCTTC
14	TRBJ2-7	TRBV6-1	.	many	CASSPGLATYEQYF	TGTGCCAGCAGTCCGGGACTGGCAACCTACGAGCAGTACTTC
13	TRBJ2-3	TRBV20-1	TRBD2	few	CSATGGLADTQYF	TGCAGTGCTACGGGGGGATTGGCAGATACGCAGTATTTT
20	TRBJ2-6	TRBV27	TRBD1	few	CASSLSSRLQGALGANVLTF	TGTGCCAGCAGTTTAAGTTCCCGACTACAGGGGGCGCTTGGGGCCAACGTCCTGACTTTC
19	TRBJ2-4	TRBV29-1	.	many	CSSRKLGASLPLAKNIQYF	TGCAGCTCGCGGAAGCTGGGGGCTAGCTTACCCCTAGCCAAAAACATTCAGTACTTC
16	TRBJ2-3	TRBV20-1	TRBD2	few	CSAPPIREGHTDTQYF	TGCAGTGCTCCCCCCATTCGGGAGGGCCATACAGATACGCAGTATTTT
13	TRBJ2-7	TRBV25-1	.	many	CASSEQGTHEQYF	TGTGCCAGCAGTGAGCAAGGAACCCACGAGCAGTACTTC
18	TRBJ2-5	TRBV9	.	few	CASSVAGEGSSYQETQYF	TGTGCCAGCAGCGTAGCTGGGGAAGGTAGCAGCTACCAAGAGACCCAGTACTTC
11	TRBJ2-3	TRBV29-1	.	.	CSVGDLSTQYF	TGCAGCGTGGGGGACCTTTCTACGCAGTATTTT
12	TRBJ2-7	TRBV13	.	few	CASSFQGNEQYF	TGTGCCAGCAGCTTCCAGGGAAATGAGCAGTACTTC
13	TRBJ1-1	TRBV6-5	.	.	CASIRGAGTEAFF	TGTGCCAGCATAAGGGGGGCGGGAACTGAAGCTTTCTTT
17	TRBJ2-3	TRBV3-1	.	.	CASSPWASASSTDTQYF	TGTGCCAGCAGCCCGTGGGCCAGCGCCTCCAGCACAGATACGCAGTATTTT
15	TRBJ2-7	TRBV11-2	TRBD2	.	CASSLMGLAGNEQYF	TGTGCCAGCAGCTTAATGGGGCTAGCGGGAAACGAGCAGTACTTC
13	TRBJ1-1	TRBV20-1	TRBD1	few	CSAGQGGATEAFF	TGCAGTGCTGGACAGGGGGGGGCCACTGAAGCTTTCTTT
16	TRBJ2-1	TRBV9	TRBD2	once	CASSPRGGGAYNERFF	TGTGCCAGCAGCCCGAGAGGCGGGGGGGCCTACAATGAGCGGTTCTTC
12	TRBJ2-7	TRBV7-2	.	few	CASSSYLDEQYF	TGTGCCAGCAGCTCGTACCTAGACGAGCAGTACTTC
15	TRBJ2-5	TRBV7-2	.	.	CASSLETASQETQYF	TGTGCCAGCAGCCTGGAGACAGCGTCACAAGAGACCCAGTACTTC
13	TRBJ1-2	TRBV28	.	.	CASTVDRFYGYTF	TGTGCCAGCACCGTAGACAGGTTCTATGGCTACACCTTC
13	TRBJ2-7	TRBV7-9	TRBD2	many	CASTLETSDEQYF	TGTGCCTCGACCCTAGAGACTAGCGACGAGCAGTACTTC
13	TRBJ2-7	TRBV6-4	.	.	CASSNRVLYEQYF	TGTGCCAGCAGCAACAGGGTGCTCTACGAGCAGTACTTC
13	TRBJ2-2	TRBV9	.	.	CASNGGDTGELFF	TGTGCCAGCAATGGAGGGGACACCGGGGAGCTGTTTTTT
15	TRBJ1-4	TRBV7-2	TRBD1	.	CASSPRTGANEKLFF	TGTGCCAGCAGCCCCCGGACAGGGGCTAATGAAAAACTGTTTTTT
14	TRBJ1-1	TRBV4-3	.	.	CASSQAGQDTEAFF	TGCGCCAGCAGCCAGGCTGGACAAGACACTGAAGCTTTCTTT
15	TRBJ2-7	TRBV6-2/TRBV6-3	.	.	CASSYNRLRPYEQYF	TGTGCCAGCAGTTACAACAGATTAAGGCCCTACGAGCAGTACTTC
15	TRBJ2-7	TRBV20-1	TRBD2	.	CSAVASGRAFYEQYF	TGCAGTGCTGTGGCTAGCGGGAGGGCCTTCTACGAGCAGTACTTC
14	TRBJ2-7	TRBV20-1	TRBD2	few	CSARLAGHNNEQYF	TGCAGTGCTAGACTAGCGGGGCATAACAATGAGCAGTACTTC
14	TRBJ2-4	TRBV7-2	.	many	CASSVGTAKNIQYF	TGTGCCAGCAGCGTCGGGACAGCCAAAAACATTCAGTACTTC
14	TRBJ1-1	TRBV12-3/TRBV12-4	.	.	CASSFTGLDTEAFF	TGTGCCAGCAGTTTTACGGGGTTGGACACTGAAGCTTTCTTT
16	TRBJ2-2	TRBV6-6	.	.	CASSRASESGTGELFF	TGTGCCAGCAGTCGCGCTAGCGAGAGTGGAACCGGGGAGCTGTTTTTT
13	TRBJ2-1	TRBV18	TRBD2	.	CASSAAGLETQFF	TGTGCCAGCTCGGCAGCGGGACTAGAGACCCAGTTCTTC
20	TRBJ2-4	TRBV28	TRBD2	.	CASSIKSWSGRVAAKNIQYF	TGTGCCAGCAGTATTAAGTCCTGGAGCGGGAGAGTAGCGGCCAAAAACATTCAGTACTTC
15	TRBJ2-7	TRBV27	.	.	CACSPAPGPTGEQYF	TGTGCCTGCAGTCCCGCCCCGGGGCCCACTGGCGAGCAGTACTTC
16	TRBJ2-1	TRBV7-2	TRBD2	.	CASTRGPSGSFNEQFF	TGTGCCAGCACCCGGGGGCCTAGCGGGAGCTTCAATGAGCAGTTCTTC
15	TRBJ2-2	TRBV29-1	TRBD1	.	CSVEGAGGQGGELFF	TGCAGCGTTGAAGGGGCAGGGGGTCAAGGCGGGGAGCTGTTTTTT